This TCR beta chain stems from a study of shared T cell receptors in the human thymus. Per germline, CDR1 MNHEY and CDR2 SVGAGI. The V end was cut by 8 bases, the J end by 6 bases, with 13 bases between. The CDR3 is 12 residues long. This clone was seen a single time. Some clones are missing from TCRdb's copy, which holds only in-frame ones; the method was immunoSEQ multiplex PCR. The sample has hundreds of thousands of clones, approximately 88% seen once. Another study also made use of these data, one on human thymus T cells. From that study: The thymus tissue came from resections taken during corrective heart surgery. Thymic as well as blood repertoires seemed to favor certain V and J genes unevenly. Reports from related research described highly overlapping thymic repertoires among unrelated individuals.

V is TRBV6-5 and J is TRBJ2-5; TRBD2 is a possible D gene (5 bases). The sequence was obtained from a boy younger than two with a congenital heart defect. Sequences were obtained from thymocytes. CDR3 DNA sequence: TGTGCCAGCGGGGTGGGAGTAAAGACCCAGTACTTC. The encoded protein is CASGVGVKTQYF.